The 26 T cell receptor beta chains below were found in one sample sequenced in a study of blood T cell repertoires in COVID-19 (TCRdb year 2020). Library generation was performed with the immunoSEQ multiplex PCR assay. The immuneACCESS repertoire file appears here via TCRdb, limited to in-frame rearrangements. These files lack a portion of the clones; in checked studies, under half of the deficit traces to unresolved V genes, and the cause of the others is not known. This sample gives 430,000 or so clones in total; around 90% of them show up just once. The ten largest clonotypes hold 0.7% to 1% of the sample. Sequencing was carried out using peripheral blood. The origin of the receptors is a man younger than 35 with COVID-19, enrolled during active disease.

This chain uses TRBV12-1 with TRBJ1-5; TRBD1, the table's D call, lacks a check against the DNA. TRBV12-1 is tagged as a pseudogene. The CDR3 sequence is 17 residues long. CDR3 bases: TGTGCCAGCAGCTTCTCTGGACAGGGGTTGTGTAATCAGCCCCAGCATTTT. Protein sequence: CASSFSGQGLCNQPQHF.

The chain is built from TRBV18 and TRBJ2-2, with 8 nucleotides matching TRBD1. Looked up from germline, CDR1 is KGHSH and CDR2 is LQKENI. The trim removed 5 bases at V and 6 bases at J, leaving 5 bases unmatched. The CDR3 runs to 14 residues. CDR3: CASSSGQGPGELFF. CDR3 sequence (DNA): TGTGCCAGCTCATCCGGACAGGGCCCCGGGGAGCTGTTTTTT. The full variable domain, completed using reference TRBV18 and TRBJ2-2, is NAGVMQNPRHLVRRRGQEARLRCSPMKGHSHVYWYRQLPEEGLKFMVYLQKENIIDESGMPKERFSAEFPKEGPSILRIQQVVRGDSAAYFCASSSGQGPGELFFGEGSRLTVL.

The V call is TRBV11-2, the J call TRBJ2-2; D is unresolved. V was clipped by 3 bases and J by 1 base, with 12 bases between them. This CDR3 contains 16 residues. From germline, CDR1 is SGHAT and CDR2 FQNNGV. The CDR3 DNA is TGTGCCAGCAGCTTGTATCCTAGAGAGAACACCGGGGAGCTGTTTTTT. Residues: CASSLYPRENTGELFF.

CDR3: CASSVEGADEKLFF. CDR3 sequence (DNA): TGTGCCAGCAGCGTGGAGGGGGCAGATGAAAAACTGTTTTTT. The chain joins TRBV5-5 to TRBJ1-4, with 7 positions matching TRBD1. The CDR3 has 14 amino acids. Germline CDR1 SGHKS, CDR2 YYEKEE (reference sequence). Trimming cost V 4 bases and J 6 bases; bases outside gene matches: 6.

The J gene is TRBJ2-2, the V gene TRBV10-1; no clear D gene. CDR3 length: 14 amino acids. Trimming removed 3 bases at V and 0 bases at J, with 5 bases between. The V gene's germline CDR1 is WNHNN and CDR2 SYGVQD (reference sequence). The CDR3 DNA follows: TGCGCCAGCAGTGACGGTGCGAACACCGGGGAGCTGTTTTTT. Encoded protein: CASSDGANTGELFF.

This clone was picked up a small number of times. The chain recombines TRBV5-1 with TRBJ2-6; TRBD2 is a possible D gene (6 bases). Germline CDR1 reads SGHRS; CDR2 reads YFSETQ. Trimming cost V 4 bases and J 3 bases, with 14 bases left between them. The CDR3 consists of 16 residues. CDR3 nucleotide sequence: TGCGCCAGCAGCCCACCGATGGGAGGTGGGGCCAACGTCCTGACTTTC. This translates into CASSPPMGGGANVLTF.

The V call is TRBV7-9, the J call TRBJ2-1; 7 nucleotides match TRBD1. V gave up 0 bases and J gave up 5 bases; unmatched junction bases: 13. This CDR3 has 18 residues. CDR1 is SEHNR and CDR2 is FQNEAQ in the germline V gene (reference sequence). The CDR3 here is CASSLAPPERQGDNEQFF. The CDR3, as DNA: TGTGCCAGCAGCTTAGCCCCCCCCGAGAGACAGGGTGACAATGAGCAGTTCTTC.

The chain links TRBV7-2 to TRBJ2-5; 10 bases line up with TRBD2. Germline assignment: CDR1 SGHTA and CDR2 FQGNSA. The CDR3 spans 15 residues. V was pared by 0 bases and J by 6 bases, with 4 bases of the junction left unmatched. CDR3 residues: CASSLALAGVKTQYF. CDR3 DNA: TGTGCCAGCAGCTTAGCGCTAGCGGGAGTAAAGACCCAGTACTTC.

The CDR3 region is CASSLIGDRGRDEQFF. DNA for the CDR3: TGCGCCAGCAGCTTGATAGGGGACAGGGGGCGCGATGAGCAGTTCTTC. This rearrangement joins TRBV5-1 to TRBJ2-1; 12 nucleotides align to TRBD1. This CDR3 comprises 16 residues. Losses at the gene ends were 1 base for V and 8 bases for J; bases not matched to a gene: 7. The germline gives CDR1 SGHRS, CDR2 YFSETQ.

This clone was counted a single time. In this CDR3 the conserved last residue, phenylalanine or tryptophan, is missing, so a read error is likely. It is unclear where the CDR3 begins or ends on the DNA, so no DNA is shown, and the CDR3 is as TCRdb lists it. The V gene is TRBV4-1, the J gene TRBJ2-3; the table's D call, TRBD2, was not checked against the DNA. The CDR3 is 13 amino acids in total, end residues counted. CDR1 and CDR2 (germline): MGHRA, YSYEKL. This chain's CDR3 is CASSQVRGEGVKV.

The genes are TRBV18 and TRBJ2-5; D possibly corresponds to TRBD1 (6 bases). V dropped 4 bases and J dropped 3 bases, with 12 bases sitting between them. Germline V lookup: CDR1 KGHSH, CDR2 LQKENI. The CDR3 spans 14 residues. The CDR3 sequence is CASSHGTQKETQYF. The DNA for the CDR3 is TGTGCCAGCTCACATGGGACACAAAAAGAGACCCAGTACTTC.

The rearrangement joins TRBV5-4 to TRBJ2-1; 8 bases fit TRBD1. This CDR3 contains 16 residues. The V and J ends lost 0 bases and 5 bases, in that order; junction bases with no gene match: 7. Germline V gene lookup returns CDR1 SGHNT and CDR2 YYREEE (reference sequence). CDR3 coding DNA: TGTGCCAGCAGCTTGGAGGCAGGGGGCCGAAACAATGAGCAGTTCTTC. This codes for CASSLEAGGRNNEQFF.

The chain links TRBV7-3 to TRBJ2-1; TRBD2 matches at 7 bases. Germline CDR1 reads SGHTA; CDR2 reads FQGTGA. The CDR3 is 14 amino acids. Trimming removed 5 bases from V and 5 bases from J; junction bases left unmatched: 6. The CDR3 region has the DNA TGTGCCAGCAGCATAGCGGGCAGGGACAATGAGCAGTTCTTC. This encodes CASSIAGRDNEQFF. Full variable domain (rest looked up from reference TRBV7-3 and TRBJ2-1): GAGVSQTPSNKVTEKGKYVELRCDPISGHTALYWYRQSLGQGPEFLIYFQGTGAADDSGLPNDRFFAVRPEGSVSTLKIQRTERGDSAVYLCASSIAGRDNEQFFGPGTRLTVL.

The CDR3 sequence: CASSLDSGGAADTQYF. In DNA form, the CDR3 reads TGCGCCAGCAGCTTGGATAGCGGGGGGGCCGCAGATACGCAGTATTTT. The genes are TRBV5-1 and TRBJ2-3; 11 nucleotides line up with TRBD2. The CDR3 runs to 16 residues. Losses at the gene ends were 0 bases for V and 4 bases for J; bases not matched to a gene: 4. The germline gives CDR1 SGHRS, CDR2 YFSETQ.

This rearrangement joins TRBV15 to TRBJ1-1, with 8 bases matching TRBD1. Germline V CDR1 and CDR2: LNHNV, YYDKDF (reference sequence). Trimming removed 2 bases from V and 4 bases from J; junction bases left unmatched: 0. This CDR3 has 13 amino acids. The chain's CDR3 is CATSRTGGTEAFF. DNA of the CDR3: TGTGCCACCAGCAGAACAGGGGGCACTGAAGCTTTCTTT.

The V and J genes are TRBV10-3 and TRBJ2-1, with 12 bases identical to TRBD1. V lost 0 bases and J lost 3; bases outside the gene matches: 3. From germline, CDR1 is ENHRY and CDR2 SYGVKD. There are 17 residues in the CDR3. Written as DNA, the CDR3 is TGTGCCATCAGTGAGTCGTGGGACAGGGGGCACTACAATGAGCAGTTCTTC. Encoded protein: CAISESWDRGHYNEQFF.

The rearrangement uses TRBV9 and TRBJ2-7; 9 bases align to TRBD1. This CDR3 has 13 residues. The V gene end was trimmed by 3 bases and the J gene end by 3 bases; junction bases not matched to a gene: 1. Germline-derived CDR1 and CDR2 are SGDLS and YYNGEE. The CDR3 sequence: CASSGTGDYEQYF. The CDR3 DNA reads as TGTGCCAGCAGCGGGACAGGGGACTACGAGCAGTACTTC.

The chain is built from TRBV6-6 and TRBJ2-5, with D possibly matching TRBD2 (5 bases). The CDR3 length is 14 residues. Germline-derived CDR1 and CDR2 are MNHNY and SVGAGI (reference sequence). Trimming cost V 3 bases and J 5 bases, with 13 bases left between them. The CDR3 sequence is CASSYYGLQETQYF. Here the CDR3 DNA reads TGTGCCAGCAGTTATTATGGACTCCAGGAGACCCAGTACTTC.

This chain's CDR3 is CASRGSGGTSYEQYF. The CDR3 nucleotides are TGTGCCAGCAGAGGGTCCGGGGGTACCTCCTACGAGCAGTACTTC. The rearrangement joins TRBV3-1 (or the pseudogene TRBV3-2) to TRBJ2-7; perhaps TRBD2 as D (6 bases). Trimming took off 6 bases at V and 0 bases at J, with 15 bases between the two ends. CDR1 LGHDT and CDR2 YNNKEL come from the germline V gene (reference sequence). The CDR3 spans 15 residues.

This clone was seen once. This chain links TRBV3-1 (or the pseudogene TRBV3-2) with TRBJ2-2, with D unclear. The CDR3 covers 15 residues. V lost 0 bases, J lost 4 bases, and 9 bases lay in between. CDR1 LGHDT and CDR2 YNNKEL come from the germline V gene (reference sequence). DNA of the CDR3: TGTGCCAGCAGCCAAGATTTCCGAGGCACCGGGGAGCTGTTTTTT. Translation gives CASSQDFRGTGELFF.

CDR3 DNA sequence: TGCAGTGCTCGGGGTTACAATGAGCAGTTCTTC. It translates to CSARGYNEQFF. The rearrangement joins TRBV20-1 to TRBJ2-1; tentatively, D is TRBD2 (5 bases). This CDR3 region has 11 residues. Trimming took off 5 bases at V and 4 bases at J, with 6 bases between the two ends. The V gene's germline CDR1 is DFQATT and CDR2 SNEGSKA (reference sequence).

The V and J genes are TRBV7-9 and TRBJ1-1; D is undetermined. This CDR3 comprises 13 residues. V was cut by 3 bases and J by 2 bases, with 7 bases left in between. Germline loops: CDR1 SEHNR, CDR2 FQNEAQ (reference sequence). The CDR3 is CASSLSINTEAFF. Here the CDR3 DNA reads TGTGCCAGCAGCTTGTCCATTAACACTGAAGCTTTCTTT.

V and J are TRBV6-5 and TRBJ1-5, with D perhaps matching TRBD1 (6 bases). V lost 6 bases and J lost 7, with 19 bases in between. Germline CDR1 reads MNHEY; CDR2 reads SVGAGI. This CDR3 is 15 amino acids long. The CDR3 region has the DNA TGTGCCAGCAGGGGAGCTACAGGGTCGGGACAGCCCCAGCATTTT. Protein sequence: CASRGATGSGQPQHF.

The CDR3 nucleotides read TGCAGCGTTAAGGGGTCTTACAATGAGCAGTTCTTC. This codes for CSVKGSYNEQFF. The V gene is TRBV29-1, the J gene TRBJ2-1, with D perhaps TRBD1 (5 bases). Trimming pared 5 bases from V and 4 bases from J, leaving 9 bases between. CDR1 and CDR2 from the germline V gene are SQVTM and ANQGSEA. The CDR3 has 12 residues.

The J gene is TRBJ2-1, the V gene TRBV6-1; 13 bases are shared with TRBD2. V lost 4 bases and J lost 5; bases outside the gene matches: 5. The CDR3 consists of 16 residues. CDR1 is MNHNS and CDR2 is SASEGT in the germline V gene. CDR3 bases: TGTGCCAGCAGTGTTACGGGACTAGCGGGGCACAATGAGCAGTTCTTC. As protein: CASSVTGLAGHNEQFF.

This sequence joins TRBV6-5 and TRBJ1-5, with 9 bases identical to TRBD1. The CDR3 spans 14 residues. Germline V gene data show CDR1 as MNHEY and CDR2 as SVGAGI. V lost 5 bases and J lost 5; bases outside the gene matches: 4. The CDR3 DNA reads TGTGCCAGCAGTAACGACAGGGGGGATCAGCCCCAGCATTTT. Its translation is CASSNDRGDQPQHF.